This is a list of T cell receptor beta chains from one sample in a study of blood T cell repertoires in COVID-19. TCRdb's table, derived via immunoSEQ multiplex PCR, lists solely in-frame clones and lacks some. The sample records around 130,000 clones, 77% being singletons. The sequenced sample was peripheral blood. The receptor set was obtained from a human donor in a cohort sampled during active COVID-19. Each CDR3 is given with its conserved first and last residue. A D gene is named only where the DNA matches it firmly. A row's size may be missing; if present it is once, few, many or a size class.

d_call	v_call	j_call	clone_size	cdr3_aa	cdr3_nt
.	TRBV6-2/TRBV6-3	TRBJ2-2	.	CASSYSKAGWELFF	TGTGCCAGCAGTTACTCGAAGGCGGGTTGGGAGCTGTTTTTT
TRBD2	TRBV19	TRBJ2-2	.	CASERGKDTGELFF	TGTGCCAGTGAGCGGGGGAAGGACACCGGGGAGCTGTTTTTT
.	TRBV7-2	TRBJ2-1	.	CASTRFLSSYNEQFF	TGTGCCAGCACCCGATTTTTGAGCTCCTACAATGAGCAGTTCTTC
TRBD1	TRBV6-6	TRBJ1-2	.	CASSSDRWGGYTF	TGTGCCAGCAGTTCGGACAGGTGGGGTGGCTACACCTTC
TRBD2	TRBV7-8	TRBJ2-7	.	CASSLGLAVSYEQYF	TGTGCCAGCAGCTTAGGACTAGCGGTATCCTACGAGCAGTACTTC
.	TRBV5-8	TRBJ2-7	.	CASSFGGTGKYEQYF	TGTGCCAGCAGCTTTGGGGGCACAGGGAAATACGAGCAGTACTTC
TRBD1	TRBV29-1	TRBJ1-1	many	CSVRDRLNTEAFF	TGCAGCGTCCGGGACAGATTGAACACTGAAGCTTTCTTT
.	TRBV7-2	TRBJ1-1	once	CASSLVEFRGDRTEAFF	TGTGCCAGCAGCTTAGTTGAATTTCGCGGGGATCGGACTGAAGCTTTCTTT
.	TRBV7-9	TRBJ2-7	.	CASSLSDGGTVSYEQYF	TGTGCCAGCAGCTTATCGGACGGCGGGACCGTCTCCTACGAGCAGTACTTC
.	TRBV7-8	TRBJ2-7	.	CASSLGQGSSYEQYF	TGTGCCAGCAGCTTAGGGCAGGGGTCCTCCTACGAGCAGTACTTC
TRBD1	TRBV11-2	TRBJ2-7	.	CASSFPGQSYEQYF	TGTGCCAGCAGCTTCCCGGGACAGTCCTACGAGCAGTACTTC
.	TRBV7-6	TRBJ1-6	.	CASSPRGSSYNSPLHF	TGTGCCAGCAGCCCCCGGGGGAGCTCCTATAATTCACCCCTCCACTTT
TRBD2	TRBV27	TRBJ2-3	once	CASSLYRTSGRLSTDTQYF	TGTGCCAGCAGTTTATATCGGACTAGCGGGAGATTAAGCACAGATACGCAGTATTTT
TRBD1	TRBV2	TRBJ2-7	.	CANLGTGNEQYF	TGTGCCAACCTCGGGACAGGCAACGAGCAGTACTTC